Listed below are T cell receptor beta chains from one sample, sequenced in a study of T cells of healthy individuals. Each CDR3 protein gets one entry after TCRdb re-called the 5' RACE reads with MiXCR. This table holds 60,000 to 80,000 distinct CDR3 sequences, 15% to 20% found once. Every receptor here comes from a human donor in good health. CDR3s include the opening cysteine and the closing phenylalanine or tryptophan. Each record gives: clone size, V gene, J gene, D gene, CDR3 protein, CDR3 DNA. D genes are given only for firm matches. Clone sizes are given selectively: once, few, many, or a class where the clone is expanded.

many	TRBV6-5	TRBJ2-2	NA	CASSLLAYPYTGELFF	TGTGCCAGCAGCCTACTCGCGTATCCCTACACCGGGGAGCTGTTTTTT
many	TRBV3-1	TRBJ2-6	NA	CASSQPATGANVLTF	TGTGCCAGCAGCCAACCGGCAACTGGGGCCAACGTCCTGACTTTC
many	TRBV29-1	TRBJ2-1	NA	CSVVLEYNEQFF	TGCAGCGTTGTACTCGAATACAATGAGCAGTTCTTC
NA	TRBV6-6	TRBJ2-1	TRBD1	CASSPTGTGANEQFF	TGTGCCAGCAGTCCTACCGGGACAGGGGCCAATGAGCAGTTCTTC
NA	TRBV29-1	TRBJ1-2	NA	CSSRRASTIDYGYTF	TGCAGCTCAAGGAGGGCCTCGACTATCGACTATGGCTACACCTTC
few	TRBV7-2	TRBJ1-4	NA	CASSLAIGSGEKLFF	TGTGCCAGCAGCTTAGCGATAGGATCGGGTGAAAAACTGTTTTTT
few	TRBV5-5	TRBJ2-3	NA	CASSRARKQYF	TGTGCCAGCAGCCGGGCCCGTAAGCAGTATTTT
many	TRBV7-3	TRBJ2-7	TRBD2	CASSLSSGSEYEQYF	TGTGCCAGCAGCCTTTCCAGCGGGAGCGAGTACGAGCAGTACTTC
NA	TRBV9	TRBJ2-1	TRBD2	CASSVAGGNEQFF	TGTGCCAGCAGCGTAGCGGGGGGAAATGAGCAGTTCTTC
NA	TRBV5-6	TRBJ2-5	TRBD1	CASSPRGQGSETQYF	TGTGCCAGCAGCCCGAGAGGACAGGGCTCAGAGACCCAGTACTTC
NA	TRBV7-2	TRBJ1-2	NA	CASSPSTNYGYTF	TGTGCCAGCAGCCCTAGTACTAACTATGGCTACACCTTC
few	TRBV28	TRBJ2-1	NA	CASSTIPTIQGGNEQFF	TGTGCCAGCAGTACAATACCGACTATACAGGGGGGGAATGAGCAGTTCTTC
few	TRBV5-4	TRBJ2-1	TRBD2	CASSLAGDWNEQFF	TGTGCCAGCAGCCTAGCGGGAGATTGGAATGAGCAGTTCTTC
NA	TRBV20-1	TRBJ2-1	NA	CSARGAPKLGYNEQFF	TGCAGTGCTAGAGGTGCCCCCAAGTTGGGATACAATGAGCAGTTCTTC
many	TRBV7-9	TRBJ1-5	TRBD1	CASTLGGQQPQHF	TGTGCCAGCACCCTGGGGGGACAGCAGCCCCAGCATTTT
many	TRBV12-3/TRBV12-4	TRBJ1-5	TRBD1	CASTGGSGQPQHF	TGTGCCAGCACAGGGGGCTCTGGTCAGCCCCAGCATTTT
few	TRBV7-9	TRBJ2-7	NA	CASSFGVYEQYF	TGTGCCAGCAGCTTCGGGGTATACGAGCAGTACTTC
NA	TRBV14	TRBJ2-7	NA	CASSNDRIYEQYF	TGTGCCAGCAGCAACGACAGGATCTACGAGCAGTACTTC
many	TRBV11-1	TRBJ2-7	TRBD2	CASSLGAGAYEQYF	TGTGCCAGCAGCTTAGGGGCGGGAGCCTACGAGCAGTACTTC
many	TRBV7-9	TRBJ2-1	NA	CAPGDGAYNEQFF	TGTGCCCCTGGGGACGGAGCCTACAATGAGCAGTTCTTC
NA	TRBV7-9	TRBJ2-7	TRBD2	CASSLVAGESHEQYF	TGTGCCAGCAGCTTAGTGGCGGGAGAGTCTCACGAGCAGTACTTC
NA	TRBV28	TRBJ1-1	NA	CASSLRVVTEAFF	TGTGCCAGCAGTTTAAGGGTTGTCACTGAAGCTTTCTTT
NA	TRBV6-2/TRBV6-3	TRBJ2-7	NA	CASSTIGGTSYEQYF	TGTGCCAGCAGTACGATTGGCGGGACCTCCTACGAGCAGTACTTC
few	TRBV12-3/TRBV12-4	TRBJ2-2	NA	CASSSFQGHGELFF	TGTGCCAGCAGTTCTTTCCAGGGGCACGGGGAGCTGTTTTTT
medium-sized	TRBV7-2	TRBJ2-7	NA	CASSLMRGGAEQYF	TGTGCCAGCAGCTTAATGCGCGGGGGCGCCGAGCAGTACTTC
few	TRBV10-3	TRBJ2-3	NA	CAISESAYTDTQYF	TGTGCCATCAGTGAGTCGGCTTACACAGATACGCAGTATTTT
few	TRBV7-9	TRBJ2-7	NA	CASSLFYEQYF	TGTGCCAGCAGCTTATTCTACGAGCAGTACTTC
few	TRBV6-1	TRBJ2-1	TRBD2	CASSEMVAGGPEFF	TGTGCCAGCAGTGAAATGGTAGCGGGGGGGCCGGAGTTCTTC
NA	TRBV28	TRBJ1-1	NA	CASSLIAEAFF	TGTGCCAGCAGTTTAATCGCTGAAGCTTTCTTT
many	TRBV5-1	TRBJ2-1	TRBD2	CASSFRSGSRDEQFF	TGCGCCAGCAGCTTCCGGAGCGGGAGTAGGGATGAGCAGTTCTTC
NA	TRBV5-1	TRBJ1-5	TRBD1	CASSLAAGGGPQHF	TGCGCCAGCAGCTTGGCAGCAGGGGGGGGGCCCCAGCATTTT
many	TRBV3-1	TRBJ1-4	TRBD1	CASSASQTGGVMSEKLFF	TGTGCCAGCAGCGCCTCCCAGACAGGGGGCGTCATGAGTGAAAAACTGTTTTTT
many	TRBV7-9	TRBJ2-7	TRBD1	CAIQGAIKNEQYF	TGTGCCATCCAGGGGGCGATTAAAAACGAGCAGTACTTC
many	TRBV3-1	TRBJ2-7	TRBD2	CASSQDVLAGVYEQYF	TGTGCCAGCAGCCAAGATGTTCTAGCGGGAGTCTACGAGCAGTACTTC
many	TRBV3-1	TRBJ1-6	TRBD1	CASSQDRRQGYSPLHF	TGTGCCAGCAGCCAAGATAGGAGACAGGGGTATTCACCCCTCCACTTT
many	TRBV7-2	TRBJ1-5	TRBD1	CASSFLGQGRNQPQHF	TGTGCCAGCAGCTTCTTGGGACAGGGCCGCAATCAGCCCCAGCATTTT
few	TRBV5-1	TRBJ1-2	NA	CASSLGGSSYGYTF	TGCGCCAGCAGCTTGGGGGGGAGTTCCTATGGCTACACCTTC
many	TRBV6-4	TRBJ2-1	TRBD2	CASSVSGGAGNEQFF	TGTGCCAGCAGTGTTAGCGGGGGGGCTGGGAATGAGCAGTTCTTC
few	TRBV12-3/TRBV12-4	TRBJ1-2	TRBD1	CASSSDRGLGYTF	TGTGCCAGCAGTTCGGACAGGGGGCTCGGCTACACCTTC
many	TRBV20-1	TRBJ1-4	NA	CSARGRRGDNEKLFF	TGCAGTGCTAGGGGGAGGAGGGGCGATAATGAAAAACTGTTTTTT
few	TRBV7-3	TRBJ1-1	NA	CASSPSDLNTEAFF	TGTGCCAGCAGCCCCTCGGACCTGAACACTGAAGCTTTCTTT
NA	TRBV28	TRBJ2-5	NA	CASRDRARTQYF	TGTGCCAGCAGGGACCGGGCTCGGACCCAGTACTTC
many	TRBV4-1	TRBJ2-2	NA	CASSQTGTGTGELFF	TGCGCCAGCAGCCAGACCGGGACGGGCACCGGGGAGCTGTTTTTT
many	TRBV4-1	TRBJ1-5	NA	CASSPDTANSNQPQHF	TGCGCCAGCAGCCCAGATACCGCGAATAGCAATCAGCCCCAGCATTTT
many	TRBV20-1	TRBJ1-1	TRBD1	CSARVLGQLNTEAFF	TGCAGTGCTAGAGTACTGGGACAGTTGAACACTGAAGCTTTCTTT
NA	TRBV28	TRBJ2-1	NA	CASSGTNFGEQFF	TGTGCCAGCAGCGGGACAAACTTCGGTGAGCAGTTCTTC
NA	TRBV2	TRBJ1-4	NA	CASSDGIANEKLFF	TGTGCCAGCAGTGACGGGATCGCTAATGAAAAACTGTTTTTT
few	TRBV28	TRBJ1-2	TRBD1	CASSEQGARFLNYGYTF	TGTGCCAGCAGCGAACAGGGGGCGAGATTCCTGAACTATGGCTACACCTTC
NA	TRBV6-1	TRBJ2-7	NA	CASSVEARYEQYF	TGTGCCAGCAGTGTGGAGGCGAGATACGAGCAGTACTTC
NA	TRBV7-2	TRBJ2-7	NA	CASSLISGERQYEQYF	TGTGCCAGCAGCTTAATATCGGGGGAGCGACAGTACGAGCAGTACTTC
few	TRBV4-2	TRBJ1-4	NA	CASSRRIMAGEKLFF	TGTGCCAGCAGCCGCCGAATCATGGCTGGGGAAAAACTGTTTTTT
many	TRBV2	TRBJ2-7	TRBD2	CASSEALTSGTYEQYF	TGTGCCAGCAGTGAAGCTTTGACTAGCGGTACCTACGAGCAGTACTTC
NA	TRBV29-1	TRBJ1-5	TRBD1	CSIRTGDQPQHF	TGCAGCATAAGGACAGGGGATCAGCCCCAGCATTTT
many	TRBV29-1	TRBJ2-3	NA	CSVARGQGDTQYF	TGCAGCGTTGCCAGGGGACAAGGAGATACGCAGTATTTT
NA	TRBV7-9	TRBJ2-3	NA	CASSAQGPATDTQYF	TGTGCCAGCAGCGCCCAGGGACCAGCAACAGATACGCAGTATTTT